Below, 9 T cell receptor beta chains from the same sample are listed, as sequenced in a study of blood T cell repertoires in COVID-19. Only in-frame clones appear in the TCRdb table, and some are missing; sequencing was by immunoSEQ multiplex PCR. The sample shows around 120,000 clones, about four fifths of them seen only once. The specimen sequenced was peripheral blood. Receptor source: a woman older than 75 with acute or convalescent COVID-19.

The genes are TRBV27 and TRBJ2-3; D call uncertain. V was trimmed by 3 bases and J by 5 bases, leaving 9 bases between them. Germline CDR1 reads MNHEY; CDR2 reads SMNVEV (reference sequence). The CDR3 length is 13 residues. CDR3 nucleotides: TGTGCCAGCAGTTTGCAAGAGCGAGATACGCAGTATTTT. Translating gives CASSLQERDTQYF.

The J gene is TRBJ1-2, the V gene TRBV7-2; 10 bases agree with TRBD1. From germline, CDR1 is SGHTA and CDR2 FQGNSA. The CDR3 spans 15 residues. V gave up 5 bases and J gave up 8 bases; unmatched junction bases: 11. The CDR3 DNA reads TGTGCCAGCAGCGTGTTGAGACAGGGGGCGCGCGGCTACACCTTC. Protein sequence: CASSVLRQGARGYTF.

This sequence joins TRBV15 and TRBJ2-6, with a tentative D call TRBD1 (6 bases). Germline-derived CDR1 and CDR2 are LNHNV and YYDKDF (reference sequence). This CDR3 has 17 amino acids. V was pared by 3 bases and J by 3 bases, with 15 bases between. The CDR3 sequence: CATSRDSFLGGANVLTF. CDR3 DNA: TGTGCCACCAGCAGGGACAGTTTCCTGGGTGGGGCCAACGTCCTGACTTTC.

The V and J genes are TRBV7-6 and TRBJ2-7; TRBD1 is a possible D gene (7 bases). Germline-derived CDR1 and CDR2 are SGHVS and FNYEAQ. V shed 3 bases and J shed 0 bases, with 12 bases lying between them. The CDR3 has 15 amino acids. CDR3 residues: CASSFGGDSSYEQYF. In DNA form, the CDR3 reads TGTGCCAGCAGCTTCGGAGGGGACAGCTCCTACGAGCAGTACTTC.

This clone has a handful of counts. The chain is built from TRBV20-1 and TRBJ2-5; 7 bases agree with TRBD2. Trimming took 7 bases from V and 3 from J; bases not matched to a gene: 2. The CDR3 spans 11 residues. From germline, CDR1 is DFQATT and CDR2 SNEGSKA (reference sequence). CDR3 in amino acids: CSVLAEETQYF. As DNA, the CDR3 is TGCAGTGTTCTAGCGGAAGAGACCCAGTACTTC.

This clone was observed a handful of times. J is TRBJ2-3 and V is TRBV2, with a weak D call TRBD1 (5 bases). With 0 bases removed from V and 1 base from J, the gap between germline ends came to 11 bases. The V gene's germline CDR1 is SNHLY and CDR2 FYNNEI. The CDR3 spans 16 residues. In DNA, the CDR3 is TGTGCCAGCAGTGAAGCGCTTCACAGGCGCACAGATACGCAGTATTTT. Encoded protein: CASSEALHRRTDTQYF.

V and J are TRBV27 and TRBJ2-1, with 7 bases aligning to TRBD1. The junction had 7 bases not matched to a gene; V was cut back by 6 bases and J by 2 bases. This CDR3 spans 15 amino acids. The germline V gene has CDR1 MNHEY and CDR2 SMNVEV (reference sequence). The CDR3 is CASSETGLTYNEQFF. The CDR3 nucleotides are TGTGCCAGCAGCGAGACAGGGCTTACCTACAATGAGCAGTTCTTC.

As DNA, the CDR3 is TGTGCCAGCAGCCAGGAGGGGACAGTAGATACGCAGTATTTT. Translating gives CASSQEGTVDTQYF. This rearrangement joins TRBV7-9 to TRBJ2-3, with D perhaps TRBD1 (7 bases). V was shortened by 5 bases and J by 5 bases, with 14 bases between the two germline ends. Germline loops: CDR1 SEHNR, CDR2 FQNEAQ (reference sequence). The CDR3 is 14 residues long.

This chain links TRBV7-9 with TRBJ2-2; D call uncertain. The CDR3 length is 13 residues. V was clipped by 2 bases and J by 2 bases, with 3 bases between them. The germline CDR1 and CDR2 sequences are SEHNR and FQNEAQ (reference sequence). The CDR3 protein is CASSLPNTGELFF. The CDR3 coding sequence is TGTGCCAGCAGCTTACCTAACACCGGGGAGCTGTTTTTT. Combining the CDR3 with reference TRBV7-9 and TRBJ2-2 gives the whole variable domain DTGVSQNPRHKITKRGQNVTFRCDPISEHNRLYWYRQTLGQGPEFLTYFQNEAQLEKSRLLSDRFSAERPKGSFSTLEIQRTEQGDSAMYLCASSLPNTGELFFGEGSRLTVL.